These 31 T cell receptor beta chains came from one sample sequenced in a study of blood T cell repertoires in COVID-19. Data came from immunoSEQ multiplex PCR; TCRdb stores just in-frame clones and leaves some out. The repertoire consists of approximately 100,000 clones, with roughly 82% occurring once and the leading ten covering 9.5% to 15%. Sequenced material: peripheral blood. All receptors derive from a human donor in a cohort sampled during active COVID-19.

Of note for this clone: At the DNA level, this CDR3 is encoded by other sequences in the same sample as well. The chain carries TRBV5-1 and TRBJ1-2; D not resolved. This CDR3 contains 13 residues. Trimming took off 0 bases at V and 4 bases at J, with 7 bases between the two ends. Germline values: CDR1 SGHRS, CDR2 YFSETQ. The CDR3 DNA reads as TGCGCCAGCAGCTTGGGGGCTGGCTATGGCTACACCTTC. Translating it yields CASSLGAGYGYTF. Based on the CDR3 plus reference TRBV5-1 and TRBJ1-2, the full variable domain is KAGVTQTPRYLIKTRGQQVTLSCSPISGHRSVSWYQQTPGQGLQFLFEYFSETQRNKGNFPGRFSGRQFSNSRSEMNVSTLELGDSALYLCASSLGAGYGYTFGSGTRLTVV.

V usage is TRBV6-1 and J usage is TRBJ2-7, with 10 bases that match TRBD2. Germline lookup yields CDR1 MNHNS and CDR2 SASEGT. CDR3 size: 20 residues. Losses at the gene ends were 4 bases for V and 1 base for J; bases not matched to a gene: 19. CDR3 DNA: TGTGCCAGCAGTGGACGTTTTAGCGGGGGGTCCACTACCCTATCCTACGAGCAGTACTTC. Protein product: CASSGRFSGGSTTLSYEQYF.

This clone was observed a few times. This chain links TRBV18 with TRBJ1-1, with a possible D match to TRBD1 (5 bases). Germline V gene sequence: CDR1 KGHSH, CDR2 LQKENI. The CDR3 spans 13 residues. V gave up 2 bases and J gave up 6 bases, with 10 bases separating them. In DNA form, the CDR3 reads TGTGCCAGCTCACCAGGGGGGTGGGCTGAAGCTTTCTTT. Its translation: CASSPGGWAEAFF.

The chain has TRBV10-3 and TRBJ1-1; no clear D. Germline CDR1 ENHRY, CDR2 SYGVKD. The CDR3 is made up of 13 amino acids. V lost 6 bases and J 2 bases, leaving 10 bases between the germline ends. CDR3 sequence reads: CAISDLGNTEAFF. The CDR3 DNA reads as TGTGCCATCAGCGACTTGGGTAACACTGAAGCTTTCTTT.

V is TRBV2 and J is TRBJ1-2; 8 bases agree with TRBD1. With V trimmed by 7 bases and J by 4 bases, 8 bases remained unmatched. Germline CDR1 reads SNHLY; CDR2 reads FYNNEI. This CDR3 is built from 14 residues. The CDR3 region has the DNA TGTGCCAGCAAGGCCCGACAGGGGCTCTATGGCTACACCTTC. Translated, it gives CASKARQGLYGYTF.

The genes are TRBV28 and TRBJ2-7; 7 nucleotides line up with TRBD2. This CDR3 contains 13 residues. Germline loops: CDR1 MDHEN, CDR2 SYDVKM. V lost 6 bases to trimming and J lost 7 bases; unmatched junction nucleotides: 9. The CDR3 region has the DNA TGTGCCAGCAGCGATGGCGGGCGGGGGGAGCAGTACTTC. This encodes CASSDGGRGEQYF.

By frequency in the sample, this clone is medium-sized. The chain recombines TRBV9 with TRBJ1-6; D remains ambiguous. Trimming took 0 bases from V and 10 from J, leaving 14 bases between them. CDR1 SGDLS and CDR2 YYNGEE come from the germline V gene. The CDR3 runs 15 residues. The CDR3 loop is CASSVGVGPSSPLHF. The CDR3 nucleotides read TGTGCCAGCAGCGTAGGTGTGGGCCCTAGCTCACCCCTCCACTTT.

J is TRBJ1-6 and V is TRBV4-1, with D tentatively TRBD1 (5 bases). Trimming took 2 bases from V and 11 from J, leaving 16 bases between them. The germline V gene has CDR1 MGHRA and CDR2 YSYEKL. CDR3 length equals 15 residues. The CDR3 here is CASSQQLAGGTPLHF. The CDR3 DNA sequence: TGCGCCAGCAGCCAACAGCTCGCCGGGGGGACACCCCTCCACTTT.

The chain uses TRBV7-3 and TRBJ2-1; weak D call: TRBD1 (6 bases). The V end was cut by 5 bases, the J end by 5 bases, with 10 bases between. The CDR3 length is 13 residues. Per the germline V gene, CDR1 is SGHTA and CDR2 is FQGTGA. CDR3 residues: CASSREGDNEQFF. The CDR3 DNA follows: TGTGCCAGCAGCCGAGAGGGGGACAATGAGCAGTTCTTC.

The chain carries TRBV7-6 and TRBJ2-7; TRBD1 agrees at 9 bases. Germline V lookup: CDR1 SGHVS, CDR2 FNYEAQ. CDR3 length: 17 amino acids. The trim removed 0 bases at V and 2 bases at J, leaving 8 bases unmatched. The CDR3 sequence: CASSLATGQGTTYEQYF. The CDR3 DNA sequence: TGTGCCAGCAGCTTAGCGACGGGACAGGGTACCACCTACGAGCAGTACTTC.

The genes are TRBV29-1 and TRBJ1-1; no clear D gene. Germline CDR1 is SQVTM and CDR2 is ANQGSEA. The V and J ends lost 0 bases and 11 bases respectively, with 16 bases between them. CDR3 size: 13 residues. The CDR3: CSVEDRRSSKAFF. CDR3 bases: TGCAGCGTTGAAGATAGGAGGTCTTCTAAGGCTTTCTTT.

The genes are TRBV2 and TRBJ2-2; D is undetermined. The CDR3 runs to 13 residues. CDR1 and CDR2 from the germline V gene are SNHLY and FYNNEI. Trimming cost V 6 bases and J 2 bases, with 7 bases left between them. The CDR3 DNA is TGTGCCAGCAGGGCAGGAAACACCGGGGAGCTGTTTTTT. This codes for CASRAGNTGELFF.

The chain carries TRBV3-1 (or the pseudogene TRBV3-2) and TRBJ1-5; D is uncertain. This CDR3 has 15 amino acids. V was clipped by 5 bases and J by 5 bases, with 16 bases between them. Germline V gene sequence: CDR1 LGHDT, CDR2 YNNKEL (reference sequence). The CDR3 here is CASSSGPGGHQPQHF. The CDR3 DNA reads as TGTGCCAGCAGCTCTGGGCCCGGAGGGCATCAGCCCCAGCATTTT.

The V call is TRBV4-2, the J call TRBJ2-7; 12 nucleotides match TRBD2. CDR1 and CDR2 from the germline V gene are LGHNA and YNFKEQ. The CDR3 covers 19 residues. V shed 0 bases, J shed 2 bases, and the junction held 11 bases outside the gene matches. CDR3 loop: CASSQDLPPLAGGPYEQYF. The CDR3 DNA follows: TGTGCCAGCAGCCAAGATCTCCCCCCACTAGCGGGGGGCCCCTACGAGCAGTACTTC.

The V gene is TRBV2, the J gene TRBJ1-2; 7 positions agree with TRBD1. V shed 7 bases, J shed 7 bases, and the junction held 6 bases outside the gene matches. Germline CDR1 reads SNHLY; CDR2 reads FYNNEI. CDR3 size: 12 residues. CDR3 sequence reads: CASTGQVRGYTF. CDR3 in DNA: TGTGCCAGCACTGGACAGGTGCGTGGCTACACCTTC.

The chain is built from TRBV6-5 and TRBJ1-2; a possible D gene is TRBD1 (6 bases). Germline lookup yields CDR1 MNHEY and CDR2 SVGAGI. V was trimmed by 0 bases and J by 3 bases, leaving 8 bases between them. The length of the CDR3 is 14 residues. For the CDR3, the DNA is TGTGCCAGCAGTTACTCAGGGGGGGACTATGGCTACACCTTC. This gives the protein CASSYSGGDYGYTF.

There are a few counts of this clone. Written as DNA, the CDR3 is TGTGCCAGCAGCCCCCCCCTGACAGGGTTTAATTCACCCCTCCACTTT. Amino acid sequence: CASSPPLTGFNSPLHF. This chain joins TRBV3-1 (or the pseudogene TRBV3-2) and TRBJ1-6; 7 positions agree with TRBD1. CDR3 length: 16 residues. The J segment lost 6 bases and the V segment lost 4 bases, leaving 9 bases of the junction unmatched. Germline V lookup: CDR1 LGHDT, CDR2 YNNKEL (reference sequence).

The chain combines TRBV25-1 with TRBJ1-1, with D uncertain. The germline gives CDR1 MGHDK, CDR2 SYGVNS. This CDR3 comprises 16 residues. Trimming removed 4 bases at V and 1 base at J, with 16 bases between. The CDR3 coding sequence is TGTGCCAGCAGTGCAGGTGGGTTGGGTTGGAACACTGAAGCTTTCTTT. Protein sequence: CASSAGGLGWNTEAFF. Full variable domain (outside the CDR3, taken from reference TRBV25-1 and TRBJ1-1): EADIYQTPRYLVIGTGKKITLECSQTMGHDKMYWYQQDPGMELHLIHYSYGVNSTEKGDLSSESTVSRIRTEHFPLTLESARPSHTSQYLCASSAGGLGWNTEAFFGQGTRLTVV.

This chain connects TRBV9 to TRBJ2-2; D is possibly TRBD2 (6 bases). CDR1 and CDR2 from the germline V gene are SGDLS and YYNGEE. Trimming took off 3 bases at V and 4 bases at J, with 10 bases between the two ends. This CDR3 comprises 14 residues. DNA for the CDR3: TGTGCCAGCAGCGAGACTAGTATCACCGGGGAGCTGTTTTTT. The encoded protein is CASSETSITGELFF.

Worth noting for this clone: At one end, the junction sequence differs from germline, possibly due to a read error. The rearrangement uses TRBV5-1 and TRBJ1-2; D gene uncertain. CDR3 length equals 10 residues. CDR1 is SGHRS, CDR2 YFSETQ, per germline. CDR3: CASPNDGYTF. The CDR3 DNA follows: TGCGCCAGCCCTAACGATGGCTACACCTTC. The whole variable domain, remainder taken from reference TRBV5-1 and TRBJ1-2, is KAGVTQTPRYLIKTRGQQVTLSCSPISGHRSVSWYQQTPGQGLQFLFEYFSETQRNKGNFPGRFSGRQFSNSRSEMNVSTLELGDSALYLCASPNDGYTFGSGTRLTVV.

CDR3 in DNA: TGCGCCACCTCGGACAACGTCGGCACCGGGGAGCTGTTTTTT. Protein product: CATSDNVGTGELFF. The gene calls are TRBV5-1 and TRBJ2-2; tentative D call: TRBD1 (5 bases). Trimming removed 9 bases from V and 4 bases from J, with 16 bases in between. In germline, CDR1 is SGHRS, CDR2 YFSETQ. This CDR3 is 14 amino acids long.

The rearrangement uses TRBV27 and TRBJ1-1, with 8 positions matching TRBD1. Germline trimming cut 0 bases from V and 3 bases from J; bases unmatched to any gene: 9. The CDR3 has 17 residues. The germline V gene encodes CDR1 MNHEY and CDR2 SMNVEV (reference sequence). CDR3 coding DNA: TGTGCCAGCAGTTTATCACCCAGGGGGCGCGGGGACACTGAAGCTTTCTTT. This sequence encodes CASSLSPRGRGDTEAFF.

This chain joins TRBV6-5 and TRBJ1-5; D may be TRBD1 (5 bases). V lost 6 bases, J lost 4 bases, and 10 bases lay in between. This CDR3 has 13 residues. CDR1 and CDR2 from the germline V gene are MNHEY and SVGAGI. The CDR3 reads CASRPGGNQPQHF. In DNA form, the CDR3 reads TGTGCCAGCAGGCCGGGGGGGAATCAGCCCCAGCATTTT.

CDR3 residues: CASSEAGGAGYTF. The CDR3 DNA sequence: TGTGCCAGCAGTGAGGCTGGGGGGGCTGGCTACACCTTC. This chain links TRBV2 with TRBJ1-2; TRBD1 might be the D (6 bases). Per the germline V gene, CDR1 is SNHLY and CDR2 is FYNNEI. Trimming stripped 3 bases from V and 7 bases from J, with 12 bases between. The length of the CDR3 is 13 residues.

The genes are TRBV5-1 and TRBJ2-5, with 8 bases matching TRBD2. Germline lookup yields CDR1 SGHRS and CDR2 YFSETQ. CDR3 length: 14 amino acids. Trimming at V came to 4 bases and at J to 5 bases, leaving 7 bases not matched to a gene. The CDR3 sequence: CASSLGTSRETQYF. In nucleotides, the CDR3 is TGCGCCAGCAGCCTCGGGACTAGTCGGGAGACCCAGTACTTC.

V usage is TRBV9 and J usage is TRBJ2-1, with 9 bases matching TRBD2. The CDR3 length is 17 residues. The V segment lost 0 bases and the J segment 7 bases; nucleotides outside the gene matches: 11. Germline assignment: CDR1 SGDLS and CDR2 YYNGEE. The chain's CDR3 is CASSVDRGGASRNEQFF. In DNA, the CDR3 is TGTGCCAGCAGCGTAGACCGCGGGGGGGCGTCTCGGAATGAGCAGTTCTTC.

The V call is TRBV3-1 (or the pseudogene TRBV3-2), the J call TRBJ1-2; 10 positions match TRBD1. CDR3 length equals 15 residues. V dropped 1 base and J dropped 8; count of bases not matched to a gene: 7. CDR1 is LGHDT, CDR2 YNNKEL, per germline (reference sequence). The CDR3 DNA reads TGTGCCAGCAGCCAAGTGGACAGGGGGACGAGAGGCTACACCTTC. Translated, it gives CASSQVDRGTRGYTF.

The chain joins TRBV2 to TRBJ1-1; D gene unclear. The CDR3 contains 15 residues. The V end was cut by 6 bases, the J end by 0 bases, with 14 bases between. Germline values: CDR1 SNHLY, CDR2 FYNNEI. Here the CDR3 reads CASRAAVLMNTEAFF. The CDR3 DNA sequence: TGTGCCAGCAGGGCAGCAGTACTAATGAACACTGAAGCTTTCTTT. Supplemented by reference TRBV2 and TRBJ1-1, the full variable domain reads EPEVTQTPSHQVTQMGQEVILRCVPISNHLYFYWYRQILGQKVEFLVSFYNNEISEKSEIFDDQFSVERPDGSNFTLKIRSTKLEDSAMYFCASRAAVLMNTEAFFGQGTRLTVV.

V gene TRBV11-3 combines with J gene TRBJ1-6; no definite D call. This CDR3 region has 16 residues. V was shortened by 1 base and J by 0 bases, with 7 bases between the two germline ends. CDR1 is SGHNT and CDR2 is YENEEA in the germline V gene. This CDR3 reads CASSLGRSSYNSPLHF. In nucleotides, the CDR3 is TGTGCCAGCAGCTTAGGGAGGAGCTCCTATAATTCACCCCTCCACTTT.

The V and J genes are TRBV2 and TRBJ1-2, with D unresolved. Germline assignment: CDR1 SNHLY and CDR2 FYNNEI. This CDR3 is 15 amino acids long. Trimming left V 5 bases short and J 3 bases short, with 16 bases between. In nucleotides, the CDR3 is TGTGCCAGCAGTCGTCGCGGCGGGGTCGACTATGGCTACACCTTC. Protein: CASSRRGGVDYGYTF.

The V and J genes are TRBV2 and TRBJ1-4; TRBD1 is a possible D gene (5 bases). Trimming shortened V by 6 bases and J by 8 bases, and 13 bases separated the two germline ends. The CDR3 is 13 residues long. Germline V lookup: CDR1 SNHLY, CDR2 FYNNEI. As DNA, the CDR3 is TGTGCCAGCAGGGGACGGGAGGGAGAAAAACTGTTTTTT. As protein: CASRGREGEKLFF.